The sequence of this T cell receptor (beta chain) was determined in a study of cytomegalovirus exposure and HLA in healthy donors. Among the donors, all were healthy bone marrow donors. Looked up from germline, CDR1 is LGHNA and CDR2 is YSLEER. Trimming took 0 bases from V and 5 from J; bases not matched to a gene: 8. The CDR3 has 17 residues. The PCR had 60 Vbeta and 13 Jbeta primers. This table comes from immunoSEQ multiplex PCR, and its TCRdb copy is limited to in-frame clones, with some not included. The sample lists some 100,000 clones; about 75% were seen once. The rearrangement joins TRBV4-3 to TRBJ2-2; the match to TRBD1 covers 8 bases. The origin of this receptor is a woman younger than 35 in good health and CMV-seropositive. Sequenced sample: PBMCs. CDR3 nucleotide sequence: TGCGCCAGCAGCCAAGACCAGGGGGCTGGACTAACCGGGGAGCTGTTTTTT. Residues: CASSQDQGAGLTGELFF.